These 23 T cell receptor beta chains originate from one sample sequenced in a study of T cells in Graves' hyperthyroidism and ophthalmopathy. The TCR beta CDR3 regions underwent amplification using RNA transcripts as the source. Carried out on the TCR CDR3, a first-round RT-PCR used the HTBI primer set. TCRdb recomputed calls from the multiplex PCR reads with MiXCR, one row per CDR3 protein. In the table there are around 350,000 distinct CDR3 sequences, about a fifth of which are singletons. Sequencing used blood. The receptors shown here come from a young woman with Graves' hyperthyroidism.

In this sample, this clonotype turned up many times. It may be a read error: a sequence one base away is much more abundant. The chain's CDR3 is CASSSFPNTEAFF. Written as DNA, the CDR3 is TGTGCCAGCAGTTCATTCCCGAACACTGAAGCTTTCTTT. The V call is TRBV12-3 or TRBV12-4, the J call TRBJ1-1; D is unresolved. V was clipped by 4 bases and J by 1 base, with 7 bases between them. The CDR3 is 13 residues long.

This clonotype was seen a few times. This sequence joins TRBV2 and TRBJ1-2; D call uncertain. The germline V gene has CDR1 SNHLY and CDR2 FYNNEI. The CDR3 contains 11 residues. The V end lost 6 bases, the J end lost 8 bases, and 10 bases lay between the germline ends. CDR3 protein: CASRAPQGYTF. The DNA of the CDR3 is TGTGCCAGCAGGGCCCCACAGGGCTACACCTTC.

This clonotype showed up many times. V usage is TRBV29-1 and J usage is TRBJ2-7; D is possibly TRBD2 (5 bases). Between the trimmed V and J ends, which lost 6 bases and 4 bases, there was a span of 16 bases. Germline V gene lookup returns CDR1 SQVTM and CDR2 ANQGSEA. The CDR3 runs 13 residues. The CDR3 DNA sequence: TGCAGCGTGGTCTTTATACGGGGTTACGAGCAGTACTTC. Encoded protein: CSVVFIRGYEQYF.

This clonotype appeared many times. CDR3 in DNA: TGTGCCAGCAGCGTTGGATCGGCTGGCACTGAAGCTTTCTTT. Protein product: CASSVGSAGTEAFF. The gene calls are TRBV9 and TRBJ1-1; no clear D. CDR1 and CDR2 (germline): SGDLS, YYNGEE. The V end lost 2 bases, the J end lost 4 bases, and 12 bases lay between the germline ends. This CDR3 comprises 14 residues. The complete variable domain, with remaining parts taken from reference TRBV9 and TRBJ1-1, reads DSGVTQTPKHLITATGQRVTLRCSPRSGDLSVYWYQQSLDQGLQFLIQYYNGEERAKGNILERFSAQQFPDLHSELNLSSLELGDSALYFCASSVGSAGTEAFFGQGTRLTVV.

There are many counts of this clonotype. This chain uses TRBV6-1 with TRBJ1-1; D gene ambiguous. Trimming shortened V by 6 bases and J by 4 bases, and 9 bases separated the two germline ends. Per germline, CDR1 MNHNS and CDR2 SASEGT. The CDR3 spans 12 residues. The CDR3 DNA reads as TGTGCCAGCAGCGGACCGAGCACTGAAGCTTTCTTT. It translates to CASSGPSTEAFF.

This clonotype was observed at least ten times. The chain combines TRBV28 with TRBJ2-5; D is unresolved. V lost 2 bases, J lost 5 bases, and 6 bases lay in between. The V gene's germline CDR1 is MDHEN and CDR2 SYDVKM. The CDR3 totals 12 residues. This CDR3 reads CASSLRQETQYF. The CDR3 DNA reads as TGTGCCAGCAGTTTACGCCAGGAGACCCAGTACTTC.

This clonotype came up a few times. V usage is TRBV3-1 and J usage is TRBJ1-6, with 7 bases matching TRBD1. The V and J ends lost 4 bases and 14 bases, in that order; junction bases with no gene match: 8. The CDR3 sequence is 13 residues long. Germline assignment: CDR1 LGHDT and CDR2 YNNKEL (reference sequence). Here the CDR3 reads CASSPRQGLALHF. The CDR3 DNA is TGTGCCAGCAGCCCTCGACAGGGTTTAGCCCTCCACTTT.

CDR3 DNA: TGTGCCAGCAGCTTAGGGTGGGGCCCAGATACGCAGTATTTT. Protein product: CASSLGWGPDTQYF. The chain carries TRBV7-3 and TRBJ2-3; TRBD1 is a possible D gene (5 bases). The CDR3 spans 14 residues. Trimming pared 2 bases from V and 4 bases from J, leaving 10 bases between. Germline assignment: CDR1 SGHTA and CDR2 FQGTGA. The entire variable domain, with the rest obtained from reference TRBV7-3 and TRBJ2-3, is as follows: GAGVSQTPSNKVTEKGKYVELRCDPISGHTALYWYRQSLGQGPEFLIYFQGTGAADDSGLPNDRFFAVRPEGSVSTLKIQRTERGDSAVYLCASSLGWGPDTQYFGPGTRLTVL.

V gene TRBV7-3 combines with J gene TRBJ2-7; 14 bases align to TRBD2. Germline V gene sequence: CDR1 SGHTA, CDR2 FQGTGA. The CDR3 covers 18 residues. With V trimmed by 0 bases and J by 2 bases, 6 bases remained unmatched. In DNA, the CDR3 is TGTGCCAGCAGCTTAACGGGGACTAGCGGGAGTCCTACCTACGAGCAGTACTTC. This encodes CASSLTGTSGSPTYEQYF.

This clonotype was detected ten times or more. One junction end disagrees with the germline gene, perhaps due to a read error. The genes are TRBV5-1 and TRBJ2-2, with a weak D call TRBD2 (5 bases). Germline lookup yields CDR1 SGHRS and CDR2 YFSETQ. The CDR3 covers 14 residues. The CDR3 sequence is CASSRGSNTGELLF. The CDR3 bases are TGCGCCAGCAGTAGAGGGAGCAACACCGGGGAGCTGCTTTTT.

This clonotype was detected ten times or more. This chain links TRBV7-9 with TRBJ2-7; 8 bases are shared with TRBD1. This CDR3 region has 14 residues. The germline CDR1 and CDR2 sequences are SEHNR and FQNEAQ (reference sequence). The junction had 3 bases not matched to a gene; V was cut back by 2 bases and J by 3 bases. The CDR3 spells CASSLNDRGYEQYF. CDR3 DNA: TGTGCCAGCAGCTTAAATGACAGGGGCTACGAGCAGTACTTC.

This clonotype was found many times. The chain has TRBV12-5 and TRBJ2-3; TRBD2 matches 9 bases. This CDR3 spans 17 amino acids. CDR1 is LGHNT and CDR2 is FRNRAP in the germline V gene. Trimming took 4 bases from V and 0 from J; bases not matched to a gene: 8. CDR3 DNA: TGTGCTAGTGGTTACGTACCTAGCGGGGCTAGCACAGATACGCAGTATTTT. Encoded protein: CASGYVPSGASTDTQYF.

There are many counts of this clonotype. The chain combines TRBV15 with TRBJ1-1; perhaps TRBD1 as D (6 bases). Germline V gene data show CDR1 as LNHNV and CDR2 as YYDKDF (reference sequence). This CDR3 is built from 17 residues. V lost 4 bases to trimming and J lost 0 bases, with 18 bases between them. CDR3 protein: CATSTRLGAKLNTEAFF. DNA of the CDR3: TGTGCCACCAGCACACGGTTGGGGGCTAAGCTGAACACTGAAGCTTTCTTT.

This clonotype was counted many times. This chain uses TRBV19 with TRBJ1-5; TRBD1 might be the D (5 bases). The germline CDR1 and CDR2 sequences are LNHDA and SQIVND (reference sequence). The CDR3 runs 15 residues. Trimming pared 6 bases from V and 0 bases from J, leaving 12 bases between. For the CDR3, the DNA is TGTGCCAGTAGGTCAGCAGGGAATAGCAATCAGCCCCAGCATTTT. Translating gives CASRSAGNSNQPQHF.

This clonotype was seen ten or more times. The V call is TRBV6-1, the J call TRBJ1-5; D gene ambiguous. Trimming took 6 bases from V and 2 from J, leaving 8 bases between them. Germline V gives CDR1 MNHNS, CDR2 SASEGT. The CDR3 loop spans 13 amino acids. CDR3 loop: CASRSGRNQPQHF. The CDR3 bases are TGTGCCAGCAGGTCCGGGCGCAATCAGCCCCAGCATTTT.

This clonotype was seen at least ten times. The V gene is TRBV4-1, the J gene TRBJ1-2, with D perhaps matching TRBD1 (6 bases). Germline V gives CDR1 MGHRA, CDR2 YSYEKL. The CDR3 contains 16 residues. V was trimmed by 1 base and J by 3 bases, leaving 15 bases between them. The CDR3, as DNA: TGCGCCAGCAGCCAAGTAACGACAGGACCCGACTATGGCTACACCTTC. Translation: CASSQVTTGPDYGYTF.

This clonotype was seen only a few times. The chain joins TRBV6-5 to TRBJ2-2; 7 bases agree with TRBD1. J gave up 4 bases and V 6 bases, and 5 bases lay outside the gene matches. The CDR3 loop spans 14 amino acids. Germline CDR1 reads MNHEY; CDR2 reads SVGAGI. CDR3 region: CASRYRGRTGELFF. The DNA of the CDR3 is TGTGCCAGCAGATACAGGGGCCGCACCGGGGAGCTGTTTTTT.

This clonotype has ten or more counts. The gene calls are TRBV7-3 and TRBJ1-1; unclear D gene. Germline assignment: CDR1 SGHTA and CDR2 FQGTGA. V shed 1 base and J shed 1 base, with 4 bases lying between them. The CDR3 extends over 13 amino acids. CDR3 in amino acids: CASSLMANTEAFF. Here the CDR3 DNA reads TGTGCCAGCAGCTTAATGGCGAACACTGAAGCTTTCTTT.

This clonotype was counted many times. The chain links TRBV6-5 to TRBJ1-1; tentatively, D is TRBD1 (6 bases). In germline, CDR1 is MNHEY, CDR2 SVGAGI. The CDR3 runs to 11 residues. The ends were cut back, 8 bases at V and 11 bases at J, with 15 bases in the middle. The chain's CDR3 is CASSGGREAFF. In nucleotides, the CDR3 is TGTGCCAGCTCGGGGGGCAGGGAGGCTTTCTTT.

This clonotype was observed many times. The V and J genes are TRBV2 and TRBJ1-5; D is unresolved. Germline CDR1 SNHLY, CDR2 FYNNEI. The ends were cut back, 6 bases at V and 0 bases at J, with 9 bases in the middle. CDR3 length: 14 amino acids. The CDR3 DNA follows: TGTGCCAGCAGGGACCGTTATAGCAATCAGCCCCAGCATTTT. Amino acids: CASRDRYSNQPQHF.

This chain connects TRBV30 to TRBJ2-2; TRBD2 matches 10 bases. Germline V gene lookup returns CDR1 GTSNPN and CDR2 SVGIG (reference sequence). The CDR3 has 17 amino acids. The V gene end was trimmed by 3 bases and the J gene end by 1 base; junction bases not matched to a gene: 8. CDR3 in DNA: TGTGCCTGGAGCATGATCAGACTAGCGGGGAACACCGGGGAGCTGTTTTTT. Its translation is CAWSMIRLAGNTGELFF.

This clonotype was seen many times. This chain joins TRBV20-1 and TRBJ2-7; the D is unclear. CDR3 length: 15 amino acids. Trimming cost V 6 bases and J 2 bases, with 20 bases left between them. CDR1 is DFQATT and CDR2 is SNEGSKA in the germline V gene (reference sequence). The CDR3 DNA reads TGCAGTGCCGAAACCGACATCCTTGGGACCTACGAGCAGTACTTC. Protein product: CSAETDILGTYEQYF.

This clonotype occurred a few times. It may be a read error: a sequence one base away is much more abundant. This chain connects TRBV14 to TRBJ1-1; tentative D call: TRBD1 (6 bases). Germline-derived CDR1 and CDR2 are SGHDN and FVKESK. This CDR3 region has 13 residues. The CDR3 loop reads CSSSLQGRTEAFF. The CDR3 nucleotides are TGTTCCAGCAGCTTACAGGGAAGGACTGAAGCTTTCTTT.